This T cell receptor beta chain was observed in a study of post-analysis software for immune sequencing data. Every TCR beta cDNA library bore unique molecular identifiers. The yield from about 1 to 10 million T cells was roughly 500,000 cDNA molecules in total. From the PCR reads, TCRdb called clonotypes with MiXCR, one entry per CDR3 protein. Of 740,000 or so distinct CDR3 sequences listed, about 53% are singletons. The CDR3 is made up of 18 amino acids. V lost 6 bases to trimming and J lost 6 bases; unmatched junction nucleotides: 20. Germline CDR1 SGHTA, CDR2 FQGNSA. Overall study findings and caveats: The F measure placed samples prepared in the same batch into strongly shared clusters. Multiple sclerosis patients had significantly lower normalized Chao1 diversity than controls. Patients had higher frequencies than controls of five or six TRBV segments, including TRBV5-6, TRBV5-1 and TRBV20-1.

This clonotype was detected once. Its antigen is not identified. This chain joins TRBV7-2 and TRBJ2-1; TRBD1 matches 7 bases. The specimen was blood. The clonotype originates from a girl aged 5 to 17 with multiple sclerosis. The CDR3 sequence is CASSTYQGSGTDSNEQFF. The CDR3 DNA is TGTGCCAGCAGTACATACCAGGGGTCCGGGACAGATTCCAATGAGCAGTTCTTC.